Listed below are T cell receptor beta chains from one sample, sequenced in a study of Tregs in tolerant kidney transplant recipients. TCRdb keeps only in-frame clones here, not all; method: immunoSEQ multiplex PCR. The sample records around 61,000 clones, 65% to 85% being singletons. What was sequenced was CD4+ T cells from blood. Receptors were obtained from a human donor in good health. Both conserved end residues are part of each CDR3. Fields, in order: V gene, D gene, clone size, J gene, CDR3 length, CDR3 DNA, CDR3 protein. The D gene is left open where the match is weak. The size of a clone is reported for some rows only, either as once, few or many, or as a class for expanded clones.

TRBV4-3	NA	NA	TRBJ2-1	16	TGCGCCAGCAGCCAAGTTAGGGGCCTCCCCGGAGGGGAGCAGTTCTTC	CASSQVRGLPGGEQFF
TRBV6-1	NA	NA	TRBJ1-1	13	TGTGCCAGCAGTGAAAGCGCGCGGGTTCAAGCTTTCTTT	CASSESARVQAFF
TRBV5-1	TRBD1	once	TRBJ1-5	15	TGCGCCAGCAGCGATACAGGGGGACTCAATCAGCCCCAGCATTTT	CASSDTGGLNQPQHF
TRBV6-1	TRBD1	NA	TRBJ2-3	14	TGTGCCGGTAGGAAAGGACAGGGCTCAGATACGCAGTATTTT	CAGRKGQGSDTQYF
TRBV5-4	NA	once	TRBJ1-2	16	TGTGCCAGCAGATTCAGGGGAGGCATAGCTAACTATGGCTACACCTTC	CASRFRGGIANYGYTF
TRBV7-2	TRBD1	NA	TRBJ1-2	14	TGTGCCAGCAGCTTACCGGGACAGAACTATGGCTACACCTTC	CASSLPGQNYGYTF
TRBV7-9	NA	NA	TRBJ1-1	12	TGTGCCAGCAGCGACGGAGATCTCAAAGCTTTCTTT	CASSDGDLKAFF
TRBV11-3	NA	NA	TRBJ2-7	15	TGTGCCAGCAGCTTAGGTTCTTTGGCCTCCTACGAGCAGTACTTC	CASSLGSLASYEQYF
TRBV27	NA	once	TRBJ1-5	16	TGTGCCAGCAAAAATCCCCCTAATCGGGGTAATCAGCCCCAGCATTTT	CASKNPPNRGNQPQHF
TRBV10-3	TRBD2	NA	TRBJ2-3	15	TGTGCCATCAGGGGGACTAGCGGGCTCGCAGATACGCAGTATTTT	CAIRGTSGLADTQYF
TRBV7-7	NA	NA	TRBJ2-5	15	TGTGCCAGCAGCCACCCTTCTTGGGGCCAAGAGACCCAGTACTTC	CASSHPSWGQETQYF
TRBV5-1	TRBD1	NA	TRBJ2-5	14	TGCGCCAGCAGCTCGGGACAGGCTAAAGAGACCCAGTACTTC	CASSSGQAKETQYF
TRBV14	NA	NA	TRBJ2-7	15	TGTGCCAGCAGCCAAACCGGGACGAAATATTACGAGCAGTACTTC	CASSQTGTKYYEQYF
TRBV15	NA	NA	TRBJ1-4	16	TGTGCCACCAGCAGAGACGGGGTGGGCAATAATGAAAAACTGTTTTTT	CATSRDGVGNNEKLFF
TRBV4-1	NA	few	TRBJ2-4	20	TGCGCCAGCAGCCAGGAAGGGAGATTTCCGGGGAGGACGGCCAAAAACATTCAGTACTTC	CASSQEGRFPGRTAKNIQYF
TRBV13	NA	NA	TRBJ2-3	14	TGTGCCAGCAGGCACGAGGCGGGTTCAGATACGCAGTATTTT	CASRHEAGSDTQYF
TRBV7-2	NA	NA	TRBJ1-2	14	TGTGCCAGCAGCCGGACCGGCCCTAACTATGGCTACACCTTC	CASSRTGPNYGYTF
TRBV11-2	TRBD2	NA	TRBJ2-1	16	TGTGCCAGCAGCTCGACGACTAGCGGGGCCTACAATGAGCAGTTCTTC	CASSSTTSGAYNEQFF
TRBV2	NA	NA	TRBJ2-1	15	TGTGCCAGCAGTGAGGAAGCGGCCAACTACAATGAGCAGTTCTTC	CASSEEAANYNEQFF
TRBV11-3	NA	NA	TRBJ1-2	10	TGTGCCAGTGTCTACTATGGCTACACCTTC	CASVYYGYTF
TRBV11-2	NA	NA	TRBJ2-1	16	TGTGCCAGCAGCTTATGGGCGAGGGTACCATACAATGAGCAGTTCTTC	CASSLWARVPYNEQFF
TRBV19	NA	many	TRBJ1-1	13	TGTGCCAGTAGTATAACAGCTAACACTGAAGCTTTCTTT	CASSITANTEAFF
TRBV18	TRBD2	NA	TRBJ2-3	14	TGTGCCAGCTCACCGGCGGGAGTCACAGATACGCAGTATTTT	CASSPAGVTDTQYF
TRBV7-2	TRBD1	NA	TRBJ2-5	14	TGTGCCAGCAGCATCCAGACAGGGCGAGAGACCCAGTACTTC	CASSIQTGRETQYF
TRBV11-2	TRBD1	NA	TRBJ1-1	14	TGTGCCAGCAGCTGGGGACAGTTGAACACTGAAGCTTTCTTT	CASSWGQLNTEAFF
TRBV5-4	NA	NA	TRBJ1-3	13	TGTGCCAGCAGCCTTAGACCCGGAAACACCATATATTTT	CASSLRPGNTIYF
TRBV11-2	NA	NA	TRBJ2-1	14	TGTGCCAGCAGCTTAGGGCTCCCGGGGCATGAGCAGTTCTTC	CASSLGLPGHEQFF
TRBV28	TRBD2	NA	TRBJ2-3	15	TGTGCCAGCAGTTGGACTAGCGATAGCACAGATACGCAGTATTTT	CASSWTSDSTDTQYF
TRBV6-1	TRBD2	once	TRBJ2-1	14	TGTGCCAGCAGAGCTCTAGCGGGGTCCAATGAGCAGTTCTTC	CASRALAGSNEQFF
TRBV7-8	TRBD2	NA	TRBJ2-1	16	TGTGCCAGCAGCTTAGGGGGGACTATCTTCTCCGCTGAGCAGTTCTTC	CASSLGGTIFSAEQFF
TRBV30	NA	NA	TRBJ1-5	13	TGTGCCTGGAGTGTTCAAGTAGGGCAGCCCCAGCATTTT	CAWSVQVGQPQHF
TRBV5-1	TRBD2	NA	TRBJ2-3	16	TGCGCCAGCAGCTGGGGGACTAGCGGGAGTGGGTATACGCAGTATTTT	CASSWGTSGSGYTQYF
TRBV5-6	NA	NA	TRBJ1-4	16	TGTGCCAGCAGCTATCGAACCGTGGGGGAAAATGAAAAACTGTTTTTT	CASSYRTVGENEKLFF
TRBV29-1	TRBD1	NA	TRBJ2-5	12	TGCAGCGTTCTGGACAGGAGAGAGACCCAGTACTTC	CSVLDRRETQYF
TRBV7-2	NA	NA	TRBJ2-4	14	TGTGCCAGCAGCCCAGACGTAGCCAAAAACATTCAGTACTTC	CASSPDVAKNIQYF
TRBV19	NA	NA	TRBJ2-1	16	TGTGCCAGTACTCATGGTGGGGGACATACCTACAATGAGCAGTTCTTC	CASTHGGGHTYNEQFF
TRBV25-1	NA	NA	TRBJ2-7	15	TGTGCCAGCAGTGAAATAACATTTGGCCGCTACGAGCAGTACTTC	CASSEITFGRYEQYF
TRBV2	NA	NA	TRBJ2-6	13	TGTGCCAGCAGTGCCGGGGGAGACAACGTCCTGACTTTC	CASSAGGDNVLTF
TRBV2	NA	NA	TRBJ1-2	13	TGTGCCAGCAGTGACATGACCCAACAAGGCTACACCTTC	CASSDMTQQGYTF
TRBV7-2	NA	NA	TRBJ2-5	14	TGTGCCAGCAGCTTTAGTCAGCTTAAAGAGACCCAGTACTTC	CASSFSQLKETQYF
TRBV7-3	NA	NA	TRBJ2-5	13	TGTGCCAGCAGCTTCGGGCGACAAGAGACCCAGTACTTC	CASSFGRQETQYF
TRBV15	NA	NA	TRBJ2-5	14	TGTGCCACCAGCAGAGATCGTGCGCGGGAGACCCAGTACTTC	CATSRDRARETQYF
TRBV11-1	NA	NA	TRBJ1-1	12	TGTGCCAGCAGCTTGGGGGAGACTGAAGCTTTCTTT	CASSLGETEAFF
TRBV5-4	NA	few	TRBJ2-2	13	TGTGCCAGCAGCTTGATGGGGGCAGGGGAGCTGTTTTTT	CASSLMGAGELFF
TRBV7-2	NA	NA	TRBJ2-5	13	TGTGCCTTGGGATCCCCTTTAGGAGAGACCCAGTACTTC	CALGSPLGETQYF
TRBV6-5	NA	NA	TRBJ1-1	15	TGTGCCAGCAGTTACCTGCCTGGTATGAACACTGAAGCTTTCTTT	CASSYLPGMNTEAFF
TRBV6-5	NA	once	TRBJ2-2	11	TGTGCCAGCCGGGACAACGGGGAGCTGTTTTTT	CASRDNGELFF
TRBV9	NA	NA	TRBJ2-1	15	TGTGCCAGCAGCGCAGGGGGGCGGTCCTACAATGAGCAGTTCTTC	CASSAGGRSYNEQFF
TRBV2	NA	NA	TRBJ2-5	15	TGTGCCAGCAGGGGGGCTAGCGACTATTTAGAGACCCAGTACTTC	CASRGASDYLETQYF
TRBV27	NA	NA	TRBJ1-1	12	TGTGCCAGCAGTTCTACCCCCGGGGGGGCTTTCTTT	CASSSTPGGAFF
TRBV5-5	NA	NA	TRBJ2-7	16	TGTGCCAGCAGCTTGGCCGCCGATAGCGGTACATACGAGCAGTACTTC	CASSLAADSGTYEQYF
TRBV27	NA	NA	TRBJ1-5	17	TGTGCCAGCAGTCCCAAGGGACGGGGCGGTAGCAATCAGCCCCAGCATTTT	CASSPKGRGGSNQPQHF
TRBV11-3	TRBD2	NA	TRBJ2-1	14	TGTGCCAGCACCGGGGGGAGCTCCTACAATGAGCAGTTCTTC	CASTGGSSYNEQFF
TRBV5-1	NA	NA	TRBJ1-3	15	TGCGCCAGCAGCTTGGCTCAAGGGGTCGGAAACACCATATATTTT	CASSLAQGVGNTIYF
TRBV4-2	NA	NA	TRBJ2-7	14	TGTGCCAGCAGCAGGAGGGGCACCGACTACGAGCAGTACTTC	CASSRRGTDYEQYF